The rows below give T cell receptor beta chains drawn from one sample of a study of blood T cell repertoires in COVID-19. TCRdb keeps only in-frame clones here, not all; method: immunoSEQ multiplex PCR. The repertoire holds 300,000 to 350,000 clones, with roughly 88% as singletons. Material: PBMCs or T cells enriched from blood (not recorded which). The receptors stem from a man aged 30 to 39 who had recovered from COVID-19. CDR3s include the opening cysteine and the closing phenylalanine or tryptophan. D genes are given only for firm matches. The listing skips clone size in some rows; elsewhere it reads once, few, many or a size class.

V gene,J gene,D gene,clone size,CDR3 DNA,CDR3 protein
TRBV2,TRBJ2-5,TRBD2,-,TGTGCCAGCAGGACCCCCGGACTAGCGGGGGGCCAAGAGACCCAGTACTTC,CASRTPGLAGGQETQYF
TRBV24-1,TRBJ2-2,-,-,TGTGCCACCAGTGATTTGCCCCGGGACACCTACACCGGGGAGCTGTTTTTT,CATSDLPRDTYTGELFF
TRBV7-9,TRBJ1-5,-,-,TGTGCCAGCAGCCCGGGATGGTGGGGTGGCAATCAGCCCCAGCATTTT,CASSPGWWGGNQPQHF
TRBV10-3,TRBJ2-7,-,-,TGTGCCATCAGTGATGTGCTATCCATCGGGGAGCAGTACTTC,CAISDVLSIGEQYF
TRBV4-2,TRBJ2-3,TRBD2,-,TGTGCCAGCAGCCTGATAGCGGGGGGGGCGGGAGATACGCAGTATTTT,CASSLIAGGAGDTQYF
TRBV27,TRBJ1-1,-,-,TGTGCCAGCAGCAGGGTGGGAGGCGCGGACACTGAAGCTTTCTTT,CASSRVGGADTEAFF
TRBV3-1/TRBV3-2,TRBJ2-3,-,-,TGTGCCAGCAGCCACCATGCGGGCGGCTCAGATACGCAGTATTTT,CASSHHAGGSDTQYF
TRBV2,TRBJ1-1,TRBD1,-,TGTGCCAGCAGGTCGACAGGGGTCACTGAAGCTTTCTTT,CASRSTGVTEAFF
TRBV7-9,TRBJ1-4,TRBD1,-,TGTGCCAGCAGCTTGGAGGGGACAGCTAATGAAAAACTGTTTTTT,CASSLEGTANEKLFF
TRBV19,TRBJ1-5,TRBD1,-,TGTGCCAGTAGTAAGGGACAGTTAAGCAATCAGCCCCAGCATTTT,CASSKGQLSNQPQHF
TRBV2,TRBJ1-3,-,few,TGTGCCAGCAGTGAAGCAACAGGGATCCCAAACACCATATATTTT,CASSEATGIPNTIYF
TRBV13,TRBJ2-2,TRBD1,-,TGTGCCAGCAGCGGACTCGGGACAGGAAGCACCGGGGAGCTGTTTTTT,CASSGLGTGSTGELFF
TRBV29-1,TRBJ1-4,-,once,TGCAGCGTGTTTATGGCAGGGGACGAAAAACTGTTTTTT,CSVFMAGDEKLFF
TRBV15,TRBJ1-3,-,-,TGTGCCACCAGCAAGACCGGACAGCTCTCTGGAAACACCATATATTTT,CATSKTGQLSGNTIYF
TRBV28,TRBJ1-1,-,-,TGTGCCAGCACCCAAAAGGGGACTGAAGCTTTCTTT,CASTQKGTEAFF
TRBV9,TRBJ2-2,TRBD2,-,TGTGCCAGCAGCGTAGGACTAGCGGGGGCCACCGGGGAGCTGTTTTTT,CASSVGLAGATGELFF
TRBV16,TRBJ2-5,-,-,TGTGCCAGCAGCCCCTTGACAGACCAAGAGACCCAGTACTTC,CASSPLTDQETQYF
TRBV11-2,TRBJ1-4,-,-,TGTGCCAGCAGCTTAGAATCGGGGTCGAAACTGTTTTTT,CASSLESGSKLFF
TRBV5-1,TRBJ1-1,-,-,TGCGCCAGCAGCTTGTTGGGGGCCGAGGGGAACACTGAAGCTTTCTTT,CASSLLGAEGNTEAFF
TRBV7-6,TRBJ1-2,-,-,TGTGCCAGCAGCTCCGGGACTAACTATGGCTACACCTTC,CASSSGTNYGYTF
TRBV5-1,TRBJ2-7,TRBD1,-,TGCGCCAGCAGCAGTCCGGGACAGGGGCTCTACGAGCAGTACTTC,CASSSPGQGLYEQYF
TRBV5-1,TRBJ2-7,TRBD1,once,TGCGCCAGCAGCTTGGATTTGGGACAGGGAGTAGACGAGCAGTACTTC,CASSLDLGQGVDEQYF
TRBV3-1/TRBV3-2,TRBJ1-4,TRBD1,-,TGTGCCAGCAGCCCGACAGGGTTGAGCGAAAAACTGTTTTTT,CASSPTGLSEKLFF
TRBV6-5,TRBJ1-1,-,few,TGTGCCAGCAGTATTACAAGACAGCAGAACACTGAAGCTTTCTTT,CASSITRQQNTEAFF
TRBV2,TRBJ2-2,TRBD1,-,TGTGCCAGCAGGGCAGGGGGTTGGGGGACCGGGGAGCTGTTTTTT,CASRAGGWGTGELFF
TRBV10-3,TRBJ2-2,-,-,TGTGCCATCACGGGGGATGCCACCGGGGAGCTGTTTTTT,CAITGDATGELFF
TRBV5-1,TRBJ1-1,TRBD1,-,TGCGCCAGCAGCTTAGGGACAGCCCGACCGGCTACTGAAGCTTTCTTT,CASSLGTARPATEAFF
TRBV28,TRBJ1-1,-,-,TGTGCCAGCAGTGGGGGCACGTACACTGAAGCTTTCTTT,CASSGGTYTEAFF
TRBV5-4,TRBJ1-2,TRBD1,-,TGTGCCAGCAGCGCCCAGACGGGACAGCGCTATGGCTACACCTTC,CASSAQTGQRYGYTF
TRBV7-9,TRBJ1-5,-,-,TGTGCCAGCAGCTTATTCGGGGAGGGCCCACTGATCAATCAGCCCCAGCATTTT,CASSLFGEGPLINQPQHF
TRBV5-5,TRBJ2-7,TRBD1,once,TGTGCCAGCAGCTCCACCGGGACAGGGGGGAGACAGCAGTACTTC,CASSSTGTGGRQQYF
TRBV15,TRBJ1-5,-,-,TGTGCCACCAGCAGAGATCTAGGGGGAAACCGTCAGCCCCAGCATTTT,CATSRDLGGNRQPQHF
TRBV27,TRBJ1-4,-,-,TGTGCCAGCAGTCAAGATCCAGGGTCTGTGCCTGAAAAACTGTTTTTT,CASSQDPGSVPEKLFF
TRBV19,TRBJ2-3,-,-,TGTGCCAGTAGTATCGAGTACACAGATACGCAGTATTTT,CASSIEYTDTQYF
TRBV18,TRBJ2-5,-,-,TGTGCCAGCTCACCATCACAGGCAGAGACCCAGTACTTC,CASSPSQAETQYF
TRBV14,TRBJ2-1,-,-,TGTGCCAGCAGCCAACCCACCCAGGGAGGGCAGTTCTTC,CASSQPTQGGQFF
TRBV7-9,TRBJ2-1,TRBD1,few,TGTGCCAGCAGCTTCCGGACAGGGGGTCTAAATGAGCAGTTCTTC,CASSFRTGGLNEQFF
TRBV2,TRBJ2-3,-,-,TGTGCCAGCAGAGCGGACACAGATACGCAGTATTTT,CASRADTDTQYF
TRBV7-2,TRBJ2-3,TRBD2,-,TGTGCCAGCAGTCCGCAGGCGGGGGACACAGATACGCAGTATTTT,CASSPQAGDTDTQYF
TRBV27,TRBJ1-2,-,-,TGTGCCAGTGGGAGGGACCATGGCTACACCTTC,CASGRDHGYTF
TRBV18,TRBJ1-6,TRBD1,few,TGTGCCAGCTCACCACGAGGGGGCGGTGATTCACCCCTCCACTTT,CASSPRGGGDSPLHF
TRBV28,TRBJ1-6,TRBD1,-,TGTGCCAGCAGGGCGAGGGGGCGAGGTAATTCACCCCTCCACTTT,CASRARGRGNSPLHF
TRBV5-1,TRBJ2-7,-,-,TGCGCCAGCAGCTCCGGACTGGACCCCTACGAGCAGTACTTC,CASSSGLDPYEQYF
TRBV4-1,TRBJ1-6,-,-,TGCGCCAGCAGCCAAGAGTTTCCGTCGGATAATTCACCCCTCCACTTT,CASSQEFPSDNSPLHF
TRBV7-9,TRBJ2-5,TRBD2,-,TGTGCCAGCAGCCCCTGGACTAGCGGGGGGGCGGGAGAGACCCAGTACTTC,CASSPWTSGGAGETQYF
TRBV28,TRBJ2-5,-,-,TGTGCCAGCAGTTTACCGTTAGAGACCCAGTACTTC,CASSLPLETQYF
TRBV7-3,TRBJ1-3,TRBD1,-,TGTGCCAGCAGCTCCCAGGGGGAAGCCATATATTTT,CASSSQGEAIYF